The 8 T cell receptor beta chains below all came from one sample that was sequenced in a study of shared clonotypes between healthy human individuals (dated by TCRdb to about 2020). The library was built by means of the immunoSEQ multiplex PCR assay. The table comes from immuneACCESS by way of TCRdb, which keeps in-frame sequences with V and J called. Part of the clones is missing from these tables; in studies checked, under half for an unresolved V gene and the rest for unknown reasons. The sample has about 490,000 clones on record, around 78% of them singletons. Under 15% of the sample belongs to the ten largest clones. Sequences were obtained from PBMCs. The receptors here all came from a woman in her thirties or forties in good health. Some clones in this sample may be carry-over from other donors' samples.

This chain connects TRBV6-6 to TRBJ2-5; 7 nucleotides agree with TRBD2. In germline, CDR1 is MNHNY, CDR2 SVGAGI (reference sequence). There are 15 residues in the CDR3. V shed 2 bases and J 5 bases; nucleotides not matched to a gene: 8. For the CDR3, the DNA is TGTGCCAGCAGTTACAACGCGGGAGCGGGTGAGACCCAGTACTTC. This codes for CASSYNAGAGETQYF.

This clone was seen a few times. This chain uses TRBV4-3 with TRBJ1-3; D gene uncertain. Germline V lookup: CDR1 LGHNA, CDR2 YSLEER. The CDR3 length is 14 residues. V lost 4 bases and J 0 bases, leaving 7 bases between the germline ends. In DNA, the CDR3 is TGCGCCAGCAGCCCTCGAAACTCTGGAAACACCATATATTTT. Translation gives CASSPRNSGNTIYF.

Comment on this clone: Only one base separates this from a far larger clonotype, so it likely reflects a read error. The gene calls are TRBV27 and TRBJ1-5, with D tentatively TRBD1 (6 bases). The CDR3 covers 14 residues. The V end was cut by 6 bases, the J end by 6 bases, with 15 bases between. Looked up from germline, CDR1 is MNHEY and CDR2 is SMNVEV (reference sequence). CDR3 protein: CASSPRDNSQPQHF. CDR3 sequence (DNA): TGTGCCAGCAGCCCCCGGGACAACAGTCAGCCCCAGCATTTT.

The chain carries TRBV6-1 and TRBJ1-1, with D perhaps matching TRBD1 (6 bases). The V end lost 6 bases, the J end lost 4 bases, and 12 bases lay between the germline ends. This CDR3 is 13 amino acids long. Germline lookup yields CDR1 MNHNS and CDR2 SASEGT. Here the CDR3 DNA reads TGTGCCAGCAGCCCCCGGGGGCTCACTGAAGCTTTCTTT. As protein: CASSPRGLTEAFF.

The chain carries TRBV12-5 and TRBJ1-5; weak D call: TRBD1 (5 bases). Trimming took 5 bases from V and 4 from J, leaving 21 bases between them. This CDR3 region has 17 residues. The germline V gene has CDR1 LGHNT and CDR2 FRNRAP. The DNA for the CDR3 is TGTGCTAGTGGTCCCCCTCCGGGACGAGCAGAAAATCAGCCCCAGCATTTT. Protein: CASGPPPGRAENQPQHF.

In regard to this clone: Since a far larger clone is one base different, this is likely a read error. Other DNA sequences from this sample encode an identical CDR3 as well. The chain couples TRBV29-1 to TRBJ2-1, with D perhaps TRBD1 (5 bases). V was shortened by 3 bases and J by 13 bases, with 16 bases between the two germline ends. The germline gives CDR1 SQVTM, CDR2 ANQGSEA. The CDR3 runs 12 residues. CDR3 coding DNA: TGCAGCGTTGAGGAGTTACAGGAATTACAGTTCTTC. Amino acids: CSVEELQELQFF.

The chain carries TRBV20-1 and TRBJ2-5; D unclear. Looked up from germline, CDR1 is DFQATT and CDR2 is SNEGSKA (reference sequence). This CDR3 is 11 amino acids long. V dropped 5 bases and J dropped 5 bases, with 9 bases sitting between them. The CDR3 here is CSALIMETQYF. The DNA of the CDR3 is TGCAGTGCTCTTATTATGGAGACCCAGTACTTC.

This CDR3 reads CASTTGSNYGYTF. The CDR3 DNA reads as TGTGCCAGTACCACAGGGTCTAACTATGGCTACACCTTC. The rearrangement uses TRBV19 and TRBJ1-2; maybe TRBD1 (6 bases). The germline CDR1 and CDR2 sequences are LNHDA and SQIVND (reference sequence). V was trimmed by 7 bases and J by 0 bases, leaving 9 bases between them. The CDR3 is made up of 13 amino acids.